The present T cell receptor beta chain was sequenced within a study of blood T cell repertoires in COVID-19. Turning to the study itself: The United States, Italy and Spain were the sources of the acute and convalescent COVID-19 samples. T cells, B-cell-depleted T cells, or PBMCs supplied cDNA or gDNA.

Germline assignment: CDR1 SGHDT and CDR2 YYEEEE. The ends were cut back, 4 bases at V and 6 bases at J, with 11 bases in the middle. The CDR3 loop spans 13 amino acids. Original methodology: Counts of nucleated cells, estimated from reference gene primer amplification, were obtained. Using immunoSEQ multiplex PCR, the repertoire was profiled, and TCRdb retains in-frame clones only, with some absent. Clonal size and the V and J genes are those of that table, whereas D and trimming came from the DNA. The table records approximately 140,000 clones, about four fifths of them present only once. The V call is TRBV5-6, the J call TRBJ1-5; no definite D call. This TCR was sampled from a man between 65 and 85 years old with acute or convalescent COVID-19. Material for sequencing was peripheral blood. In nucleotides, the CDR3 is TGTGCCAGCAGCCCGGACCGGGGTCAGCCCCAGCATTTT. It encodes CASSPDRGQPQHF.